This T cell receptor (beta chain) emerged from a study of OX40 agonist ivuxolimab in advanced cancers. As for the study in general: In three patients, partial responses were observed, one with hepatocellular carcinoma and two with cutaneous melanoma.

Clones were read by immunoSEQ multiplex PCR, and TCRdb kept only the in-frame ones, dropping some. The repertoire has 92,000 or so clones, under 85% of them found once; the top ten carry 5.8%. V lost 4 bases, J lost 1 base, and 8 bases lay in between. The CDR3 is 13 amino acids. Germline V lookup: CDR1 SGHRS, CDR2 YFSETQ. Samples of blood were obtained at baseline, on cycle 4 day 1, and on cycle 7 day 1. The sequence derives from an adult with an advanced solid tumor such as melanoma, head and neck, liver or kidney cancer. The chain links TRBV5-1 to TRBJ1-1, with D unclear. Sequencing used CD4+ or CD8+ T cells sorted from blood, obtained in a trial of the OX40 agonist ivuxolimab. CDR3 in amino acids: CASSPPANTEAFF. CDR3 bases: TGCGCCAGCAGCCCCCCGGCGAACACTGAAGCTTTCTTT.